This T cell receptor (beta chain) was recovered during a study of blood T cell repertoires in COVID-19. Across the study: Collection of acute and convalescent COVID-19 samples took place in the United States, Italy and Spain. T cells, B-cell-depleted T cells, or PBMCs supplied cDNA or gDNA.

This CDR3 is built from 15 residues. Germline CDR1 is KGHSH and CDR2 is LQKENI. V dropped 3 bases and J dropped 4 bases, with 12 bases sitting between them. Per the study methods: Reference gene primer amplification yielded estimated nucleated cell counts. The method was immunoSEQ multiplex PCR; TCRdb's version includes in-frame clones alone and lacks a portion of them. V and J calls plus clone size are reproduced from that table; the DNA served to infer D and trimming. This sample carries some 130,000 clones, approximately 78% of them seen once, and the ten largest clones take 9.5% to 13%. The chain has TRBV18 and TRBJ2-2, with no clear D. The sequenced material came from peripheral blood. The clonotype comes from a man in his fifties or sixties who had recovered from COVID-19. The CDR3 bases are TGTGCCAGCTCACCTTACGACCCTAGCACCGGGGAGCTGTTTTTT. It translates to CASSPYDPSTGELFF.